This paragraph reports one TCR beta chain. Its specificity is not known. V lost 2 bases, J lost 5 bases, and 14 bases lay in between. This CDR3 comprises 15 residues. Germline CDR1 reads SEHNR; CDR2 reads FQNEAQ (reference sequence). These data come from a study of blood T cells in healthy people across ages. Caucasian, healthy and from Russia, the donors were aged between roughly 6 and 95. Study conclusions and caveats: Correlation between TCR beta diversity and naive T cell percentage was strong. Measured against age, TCR beta diversity per million T cells decreased in a roughly linear manner.

Then a second PCR, running roughly 7 to 11 cycles, was carried out with a sample-barcoded 5' primer and a J-beta primer mix. TCRdb called the 5' RACE reads again in MiXCR, with one record for every CDR3 protein. This table has about 680,000 distinct CDR3 sequences, about 52% appearing once. V usage is TRBV7-9 and J usage is TRBJ2-3, with D unresolved. The sequenced sample consisted of blood. This receptor was taken from a woman aged 55-75 years in good health. The CDR3 loop reads CASSLPGPLIDTQYF. The CDR3 DNA sequence: TGTGCCAGCAGCTTACCAGGCCCCCTCATAGATACGCAGTATTTT. The full variable domain, its missing parts supplied by reference TRBV7-9 and TRBJ2-3, is DTGVSQNPRHKITKRGQNVTFRCDPISEHNRLYWYRQTLGQGPEFLTYFQNEAQLEKSRLLSDRFSAERPKGSFSTLEIQRTEQGDSAMYLCASSLPGPLIDTQYFGPGTRLTVL.